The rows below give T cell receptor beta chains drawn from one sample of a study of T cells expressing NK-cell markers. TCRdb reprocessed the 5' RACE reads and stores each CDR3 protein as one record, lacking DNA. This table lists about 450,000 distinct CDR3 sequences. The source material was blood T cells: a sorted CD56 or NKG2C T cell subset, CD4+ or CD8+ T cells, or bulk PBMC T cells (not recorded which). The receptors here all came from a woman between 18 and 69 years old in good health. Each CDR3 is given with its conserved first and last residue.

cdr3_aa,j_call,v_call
CASSLFADPYNEQFF,TRBJ2-1,TRBV27
CSARKLTLNYGYTF,TRBJ1-2,TRBV20-1
CASSIRTPQETQYF,TRBJ2-5,TRBV27
CASSVGVRGLVADTQYF,TRBJ2-3,TRBV9
CSVEMEGLAKNIQYF,TRBJ2-4,TRBV29-1
CASSQAGTGYTGELFF,TRBJ2-2,TRBV4-3
CASSLASTGSSIQYF,TRBJ2-4,TRBV7-6
CSVETSGRGGNEQFF,TRBJ2-1,TRBV20-1
CASSLASGGSYEQYF,TRBJ2-7,TRBV7-6
CATSRDRRGQFF,TRBJ2-1,TRBV15
CASTKDRGIKNEQFF,TRBJ2-1,TRBV28
CAAQGGGEQFF,TRBJ2-1,TRBV7-8
CAWTRDRYYNEQFF,TRBJ2-1,TRBV30
CASAPGLAAYEQYF,TRBJ2-7,TRBV19
CASSLPGLAGTDTQYF,TRBJ2-3,TRBV5-1
CASSLKRGTENYGYTF,TRBJ1-2,TRBV14
CASSFRTGGFTDTQYF,TRBJ2-3,TRBV4-1
CASSLRDRGTDTQYF,TRBJ2-3,TRBV7-9
CASSYGRTGGPGNTIYF,TRBJ1-3,TRBV6-5
CASSAPGQGTYSNQPQHF,TRBJ1-5,TRBV2
CASSVGLARGYTF,TRBJ1-2,TRBV9
CASSSPGWETQYF,TRBJ2-5,TRBV6-1
CASRRLAGASNNEQFF,TRBJ2-1,TRBV6-2/TRBV6-3
CASSLRQTSTDTQYF,TRBJ2-3,TRBV7-9
CASSQDARVYNEQFF,TRBJ2-1,TRBV3-1
CASSLVASGAPHTQYF,TRBJ2-3,TRBV7-8